This T cell receptor (beta chain) was recovered during a study of cytomegalovirus exposure and HLA in healthy donors. Study-wide background: Within the Caucasian-associated ancestry cluster were under 85% of the approximately 400 genotyped donors. General study results and limits: It was reportedly the case that the classifier diagnosed cytomegalovirus status with high specificity and sensitivity. Being indistinguishable, some V segments were excluded, TRBV6-2 and TRBV6-3 among them.

The CDR3 sequence is 13 residues long. Germline V lookup: CDR1 SGHDT, CDR2 YYEEEE. As for this clone: Its target is unknown. One end of the junction fails to match germline, which may point to a read error.

Vbeta (60) and Jbeta (13) primers were used in the PCR. Data came from immunoSEQ multiplex PCR; TCRdb stores just in-frame clones and leaves some out. Here the sample spans some 190,000 clones, 80% being singletons. Specimen: PBMCs. The sequence was obtained from a woman aged 25-40 years in good health and CMV-seronegative. V is TRBV5-6 and J is TRBJ2-7; TRBD1 matches 7 bases. The CDR3 DNA reads TGTGCCAGCAGCTTGGGGGACAGTCGTCTCCACCTCTTC. Protein sequence: CASSLGDSRLHLF.